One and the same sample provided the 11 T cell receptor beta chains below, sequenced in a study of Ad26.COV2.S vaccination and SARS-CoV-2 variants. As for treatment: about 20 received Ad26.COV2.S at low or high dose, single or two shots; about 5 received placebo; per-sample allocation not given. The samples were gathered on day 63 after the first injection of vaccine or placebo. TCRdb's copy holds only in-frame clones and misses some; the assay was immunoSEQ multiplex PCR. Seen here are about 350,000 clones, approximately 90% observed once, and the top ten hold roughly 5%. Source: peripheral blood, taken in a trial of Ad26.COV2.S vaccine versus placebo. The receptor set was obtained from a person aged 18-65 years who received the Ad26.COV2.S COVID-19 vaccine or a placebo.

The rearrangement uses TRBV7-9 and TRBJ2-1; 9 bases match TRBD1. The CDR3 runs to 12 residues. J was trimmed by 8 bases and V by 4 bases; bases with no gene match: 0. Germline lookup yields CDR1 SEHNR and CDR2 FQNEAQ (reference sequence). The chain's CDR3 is CASSWDRDEQFF. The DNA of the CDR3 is TGTGCCAGCAGCTGGGACAGGGATGAGCAGTTCTTC.

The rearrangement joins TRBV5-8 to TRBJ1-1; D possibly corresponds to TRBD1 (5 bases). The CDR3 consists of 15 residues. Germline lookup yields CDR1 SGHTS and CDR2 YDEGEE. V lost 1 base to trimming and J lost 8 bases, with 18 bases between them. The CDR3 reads CASSLFTRVVTEAFF. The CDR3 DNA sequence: TGTGCCAGCAGCTTGTTTACCAGGGTCGTAACAGAAGCTTTCTTT. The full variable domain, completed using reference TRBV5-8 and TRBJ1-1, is EAGVTQSPTHLIKTRGQQATLRCSPISGHTSVYWYQQALGLGLQFLLWYDEGEERNRGNFPPRFSGRQFPNYSSELNVNALELEDSALYLCASSLFTRVVTEAFFGQGTRLTVV.

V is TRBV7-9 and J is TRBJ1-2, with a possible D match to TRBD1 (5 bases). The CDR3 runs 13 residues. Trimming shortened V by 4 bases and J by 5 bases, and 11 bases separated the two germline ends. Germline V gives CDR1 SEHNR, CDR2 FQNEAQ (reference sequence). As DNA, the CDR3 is TGTGCCAGCAGCTCGGGACTGTTGTATGGCTACACCTTC. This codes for CASSSGLLYGYTF.

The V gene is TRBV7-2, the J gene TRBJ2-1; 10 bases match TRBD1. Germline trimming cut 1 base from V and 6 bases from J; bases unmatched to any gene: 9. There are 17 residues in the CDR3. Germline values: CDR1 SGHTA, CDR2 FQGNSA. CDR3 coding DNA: TGTGCCAGCAGCTTAGGCCTCTTCCGGACAGGGGGCAATGAGCAGTTCTTC. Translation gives CASSLGLFRTGGNEQFF.

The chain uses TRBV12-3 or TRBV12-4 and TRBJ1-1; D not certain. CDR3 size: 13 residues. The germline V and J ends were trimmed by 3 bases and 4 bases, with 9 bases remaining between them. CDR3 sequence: CASSFEGGTEAFF. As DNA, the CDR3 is TGTGCCAGCAGTTTTGAGGGAGGCACTGAAGCTTTCTTT.

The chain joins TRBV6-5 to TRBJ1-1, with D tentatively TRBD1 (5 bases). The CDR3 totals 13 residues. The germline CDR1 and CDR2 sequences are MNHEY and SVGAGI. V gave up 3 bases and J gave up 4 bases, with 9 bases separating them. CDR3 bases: TGTGCCAGCAGTTATGGGGGATTCACTGAAGCTTTCTTT. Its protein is CASSYGGFTEAFF.

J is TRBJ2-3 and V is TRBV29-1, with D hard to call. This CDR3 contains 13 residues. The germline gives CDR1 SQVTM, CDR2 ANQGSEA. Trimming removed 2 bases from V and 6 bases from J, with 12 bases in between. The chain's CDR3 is CSVELSERDTQYF. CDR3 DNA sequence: TGCAGCGTTGAACTATCCGAGAGGGATACGCAGTATTTT.

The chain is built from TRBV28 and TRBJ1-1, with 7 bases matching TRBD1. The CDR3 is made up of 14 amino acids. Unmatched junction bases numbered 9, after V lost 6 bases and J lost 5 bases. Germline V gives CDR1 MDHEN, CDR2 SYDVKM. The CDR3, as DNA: TGTGCCAGCAGGGAGGGGGCGATGGGGACTGAAGCTTTCTTT. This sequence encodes CASREGAMGTEAFF.

The CDR3 DNA sequence: TGCGCCAGCAGCCCGCAAAGACCCGGGCTAGGTGCAGATACGCAGTATTTT. Translated: CASSPQRPGLGADTQYF. This chain links TRBV5-1 with TRBJ2-3; D not resolved. Trimming pared 4 bases from V and 4 bases from J, leaving 22 bases between. There are 17 residues in the CDR3. Germline lookup yields CDR1 SGHRS and CDR2 YFSETQ. The variable domain in full, with the rest retrieved from reference TRBV5-1 and TRBJ2-3, is KAGVTQTPRYLIKTRGQQVTLSCSPISGHRSVSWYQQTPGQGLQFLFEYFSETQRNKGNFPGRFSGRQFSNSRSEMNVSTLELGDSALYLCASSPQRPGLGADTQYFGPGTRLTVL.

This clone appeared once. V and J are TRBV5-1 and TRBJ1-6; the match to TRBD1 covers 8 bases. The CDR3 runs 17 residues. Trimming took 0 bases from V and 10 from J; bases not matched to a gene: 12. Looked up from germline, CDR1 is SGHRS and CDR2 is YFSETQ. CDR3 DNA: TGCGCCAGCAGCTTGGACGGGACAGGCGACGCGGGATCACCCCTCCACTTT. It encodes CASSLDGTGDAGSPLHF.

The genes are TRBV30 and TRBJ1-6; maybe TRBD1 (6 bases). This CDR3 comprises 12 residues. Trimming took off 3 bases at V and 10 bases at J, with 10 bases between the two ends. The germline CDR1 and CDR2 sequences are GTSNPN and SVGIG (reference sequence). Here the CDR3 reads CAWRQGTSPLHF. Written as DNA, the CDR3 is TGTGCCTGGAGGCAGGGGACCTCACCCCTCCACTTT.